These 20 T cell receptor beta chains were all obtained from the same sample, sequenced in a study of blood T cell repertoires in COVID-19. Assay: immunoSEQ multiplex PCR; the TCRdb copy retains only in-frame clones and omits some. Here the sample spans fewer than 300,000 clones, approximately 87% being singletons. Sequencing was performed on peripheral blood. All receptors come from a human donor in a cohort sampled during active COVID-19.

The CDR3, as DNA: TGTGCCAGCTCACCAAATACAGGAGGGCGGGAGACCCAGTACTTC. The encoded protein is CASSPNTGGRETQYF. V is TRBV18 and J is TRBJ2-5; D perhaps matches TRBD2 (6 bases). Per the germline V gene, CDR1 is KGHSH and CDR2 is LQKENI. The CDR3 covers 15 residues. Trimming took off 2 bases at V and 5 bases at J, with 15 bases between the two ends.

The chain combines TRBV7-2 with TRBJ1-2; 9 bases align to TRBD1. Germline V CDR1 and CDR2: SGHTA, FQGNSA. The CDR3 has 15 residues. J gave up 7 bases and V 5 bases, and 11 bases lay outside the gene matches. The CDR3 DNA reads TGTGCCAGCAGCACCCGCTGGGGACAGGGCGTTGGCTACACCTTC. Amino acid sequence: CASSTRWGQGVGYTF.

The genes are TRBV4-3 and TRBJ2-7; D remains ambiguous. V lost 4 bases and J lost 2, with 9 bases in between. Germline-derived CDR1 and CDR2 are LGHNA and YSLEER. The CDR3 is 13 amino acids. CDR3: CASSRALAYEQYF. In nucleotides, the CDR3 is TGCGCCAGCAGCCGAGCTCTAGCCTACGAGCAGTACTTC.

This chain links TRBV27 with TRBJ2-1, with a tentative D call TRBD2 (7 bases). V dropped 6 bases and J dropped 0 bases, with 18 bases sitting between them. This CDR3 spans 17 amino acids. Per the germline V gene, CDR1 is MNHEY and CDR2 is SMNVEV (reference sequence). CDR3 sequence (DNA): TGTGCCAGCAGAAAAGGGGGGGTGTCCAGCTCCTACAATGAGCAGTTCTTC. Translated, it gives CASRKGGVSSSYNEQFF.

Here the CDR3 DNA reads TGTGCCAGCAGTGGGGGGGGGTACACTGAAGCTTTCTTT. This gives the protein CASSGGGYTEAFF. The chain has TRBV25-1 and TRBJ1-1, with D perhaps matching TRBD1 (5 bases). The CDR3 has 13 residues. The V gene's germline CDR1 is MGHDK and CDR2 SYGVNS. V was trimmed by 4 bases and J by 3 bases, leaving 9 bases between them.

In DNA form, the CDR3 reads TGTGCCAGTAGTCTTACAGGGATCTACACCTTC. Protein: CASSLTGIYTF. This chain uses TRBV19 with TRBJ1-2, with a weak D call TRBD1 (6 bases). Trimming stripped 5 bases from V and 10 bases from J, with 11 bases between. This CDR3 is built from 11 residues. Germline V CDR1 and CDR2: LNHDA, SQIVND (reference sequence).

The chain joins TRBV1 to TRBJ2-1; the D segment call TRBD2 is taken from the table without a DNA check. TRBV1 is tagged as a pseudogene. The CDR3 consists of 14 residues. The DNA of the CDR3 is TGCACCAGCTGCTTAGCGGGAAACAACAATGAGCAGTTCTTC. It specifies CTSCLAGNNNEQFF.

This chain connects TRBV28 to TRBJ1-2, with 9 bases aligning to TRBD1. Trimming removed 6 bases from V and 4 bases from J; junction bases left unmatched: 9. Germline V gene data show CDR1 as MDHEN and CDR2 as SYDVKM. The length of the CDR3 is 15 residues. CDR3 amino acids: CASRTPRDRAYGYTF. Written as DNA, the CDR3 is TGTGCCAGCAGAACACCTAGGGACAGGGCCTATGGCTACACCTTC.

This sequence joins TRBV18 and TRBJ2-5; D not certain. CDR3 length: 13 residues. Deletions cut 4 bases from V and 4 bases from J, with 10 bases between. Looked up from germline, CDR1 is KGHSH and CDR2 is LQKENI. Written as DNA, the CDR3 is TGTGCCAGCTCACAACAGCCCGGAGAGACCCAGTACTTC. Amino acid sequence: CASSQQPGETQYF.

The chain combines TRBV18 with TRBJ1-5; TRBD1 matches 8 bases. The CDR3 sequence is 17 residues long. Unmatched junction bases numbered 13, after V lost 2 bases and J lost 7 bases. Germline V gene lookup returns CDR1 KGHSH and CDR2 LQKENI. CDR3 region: CASSPGLAGQGAQPQHF. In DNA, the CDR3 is TGTGCCAGCTCACCAGGTTTGGCCGGGCAGGGGGCACAGCCCCAGCATTTT.

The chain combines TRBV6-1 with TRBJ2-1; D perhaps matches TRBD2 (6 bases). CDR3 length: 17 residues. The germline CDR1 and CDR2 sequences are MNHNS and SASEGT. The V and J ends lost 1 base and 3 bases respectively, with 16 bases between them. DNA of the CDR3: TGTGCCAGCAGTGAAGTACTAGTGGCTAGCGACTACAATGAGCAGTTCTTC. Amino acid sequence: CASSEVLVASDYNEQFF.

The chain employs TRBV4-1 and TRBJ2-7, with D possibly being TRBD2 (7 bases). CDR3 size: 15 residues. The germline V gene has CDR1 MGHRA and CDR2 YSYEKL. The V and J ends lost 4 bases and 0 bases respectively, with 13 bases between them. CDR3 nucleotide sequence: TGCGCCAGCAGCCGGGGGGGCGGGAGCTCCTACGAGCAGTACTTC. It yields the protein CASSRGGGSSYEQYF.

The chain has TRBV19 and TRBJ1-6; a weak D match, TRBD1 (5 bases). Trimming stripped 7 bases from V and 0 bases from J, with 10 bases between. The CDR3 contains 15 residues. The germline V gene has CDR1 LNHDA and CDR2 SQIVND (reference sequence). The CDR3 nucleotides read TGTGCCAGTACAAAAAGGGGCTCCTATAATTCACCCCTCCACTTT. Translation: CASTKRGSYNSPLHF.

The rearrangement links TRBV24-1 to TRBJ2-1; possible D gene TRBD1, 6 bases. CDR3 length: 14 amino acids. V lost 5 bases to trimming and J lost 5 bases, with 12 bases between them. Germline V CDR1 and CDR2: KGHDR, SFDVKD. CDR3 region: CATSATGADNEQFF. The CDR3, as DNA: TGTGCCACCAGTGCGACAGGTGCGGACAATGAGCAGTTCTTC.

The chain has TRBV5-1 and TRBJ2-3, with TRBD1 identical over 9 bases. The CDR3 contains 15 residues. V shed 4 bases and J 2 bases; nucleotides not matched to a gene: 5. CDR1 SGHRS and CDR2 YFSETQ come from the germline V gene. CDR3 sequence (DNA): TGCGCCAGCAGCCCGGGGGACAGGGACACAGATACGCAGTATTTT. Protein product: CASSPGDRDTDTQYF.

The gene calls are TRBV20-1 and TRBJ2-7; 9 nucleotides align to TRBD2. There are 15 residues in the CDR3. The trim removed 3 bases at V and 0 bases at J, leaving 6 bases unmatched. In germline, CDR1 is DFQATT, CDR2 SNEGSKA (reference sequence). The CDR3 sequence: CSASYGGRASYEQYF. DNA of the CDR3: TGCAGTGCTAGTTATGGCGGGAGGGCCTCCTACGAGCAGTACTTC.

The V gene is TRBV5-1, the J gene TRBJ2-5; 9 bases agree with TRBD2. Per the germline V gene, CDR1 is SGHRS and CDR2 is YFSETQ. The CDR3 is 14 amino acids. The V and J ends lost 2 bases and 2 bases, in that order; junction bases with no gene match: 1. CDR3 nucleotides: TGCGCCAGCAGCTTAACTAGCGGGCAAGAGACCCAGTACTTC. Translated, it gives CASSLTSGQETQYF.

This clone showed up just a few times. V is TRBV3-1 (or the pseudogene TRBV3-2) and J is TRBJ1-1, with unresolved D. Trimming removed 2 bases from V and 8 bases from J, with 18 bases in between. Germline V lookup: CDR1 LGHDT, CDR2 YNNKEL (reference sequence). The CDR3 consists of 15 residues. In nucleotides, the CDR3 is TGTGCCAGCAGCCAACCCTCCGGGAAGGGATCCGAAGCTTTCTTT. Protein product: CASSQPSGKGSEAFF.

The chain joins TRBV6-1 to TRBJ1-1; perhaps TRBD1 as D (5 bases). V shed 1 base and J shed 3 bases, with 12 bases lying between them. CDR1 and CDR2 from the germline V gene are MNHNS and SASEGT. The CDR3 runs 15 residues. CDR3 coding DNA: TGTGCCAGCAGTGAAGTTACGGGAGGGGACACTGAAGCTTTCTTT. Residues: CASSEVTGGDTEAFF.

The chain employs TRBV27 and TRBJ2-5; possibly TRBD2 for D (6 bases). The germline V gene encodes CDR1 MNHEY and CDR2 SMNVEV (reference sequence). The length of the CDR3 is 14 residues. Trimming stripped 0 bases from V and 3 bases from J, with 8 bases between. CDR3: CASSLSTSKETQYF. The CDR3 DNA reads TGTGCCAGCAGTTTATCGACTAGTAAAGAGACCCAGTACTTC.